The rows below give T cell receptor beta chains drawn from one sample of a study of blood T cell repertoires in COVID-19. Some clones are missing from TCRdb's copy, which holds only in-frame ones; the method was immunoSEQ multiplex PCR. The table shows about 100,000 clones, with 60% to 85% occurring only once. The sequenced material came from peripheral blood. The receptor set was obtained from an older man with acute or convalescent COVID-19. The CDR3 runs from the conserved cysteine through the conserved F or W. The order of the fields is clone size, J gene, V gene, D gene, CDR3 DNA, CDR3 protein. D genes are given only for firm matches. Some rows mark clone size as missing; the rest say once, few, many or name a class of expanded clone.

NA TRBJ1-5 TRBV2 TRBD1 TGTGCCAGCAGTAGGACAGGGATGAGCTTTTCGGAGCCCCAGCATTTT CASSRTGMSFSEPQHF
once TRBJ1-5 TRBV6-5 NA TGTGCCAGCAAAACAATCAGGGCGGGGGGTCAGCCCCAGCATTTT CASKTIRAGGQPQHF
NA TRBJ2-2 TRBV11-3 TRBD1 TGTGCCAGCAGCTTAAGGACAGGGGGTATGTCCGGGGAGCTGTTTTTT CASSLRTGGMSGELFF
NA TRBJ2-7 TRBV6-5 NA TGTGCCAGCAGCACTAACTGGAGCTCCTACGAGCAGTACTTC CASSTNWSSYEQYF
NA TRBJ2-7 TRBV9 TRBD1 TGTGCCAGCAGCCCAACGGGACAGACCTACGAGCAGTACTTC CASSPTGQTYEQYF
NA TRBJ2-3 TRBV6-2/TRBV6-3 NA TGTGCCAGCAGTTACATCTCGGGACAAGTGACCACAGATACGCAGTATTTT CASSYISGQVTTDTQYF
NA TRBJ1-1 TRBV18 NA TGTGCCAGCTCACTGACTGGGGGGGACGGCAGGGACACTGAAGCTTTCTTT CASSLTGGDGRDTEAFF
NA TRBJ2-5 TRBV19 TRBD1 TGTGCCAGTGGGGGGACAGGCCAAGAGACCCAGTACTTC CASGGTGQETQYF
NA TRBJ2-7 TRBV5-6 TRBD1 TGTGCCTCCCAAGGGGGCCTCTACGAGCAGTACTTC CASQGGLYEQYF
NA TRBJ2-7 TRBV10-3 TRBD1 TGTGCCACGAACCCGGGACAGCTAGCCTACGAGCAGTACTTC CATNPGQLAYEQYF
NA TRBJ1-2 TRBV6-5 TRBD1 TGTGCCAGCAGTAGGACAGGGAATGGTGGCTACACCTTC CASSRTGNGGYTF
few TRBJ2-1 TRBV7-2 TRBD2 TGTGCCAGCAGCTTAGGGGGCGGGGGAAGTTACAATGAGCAGTTCTTC CASSLGGGGSYNEQFF
NA TRBJ1-6 TRBV18 NA TGTGCTGGGACATCCGATAAATCACCCCTCCACTTT CAGTSDKSPLHF
NA TRBJ2-1 TRBV27 NA TGTGCCAGCACCCAGCGGGCCACCCTCTGGCAATCCTACAATGAGCAGTTCTTC CASTQRATLWQSYNEQFF